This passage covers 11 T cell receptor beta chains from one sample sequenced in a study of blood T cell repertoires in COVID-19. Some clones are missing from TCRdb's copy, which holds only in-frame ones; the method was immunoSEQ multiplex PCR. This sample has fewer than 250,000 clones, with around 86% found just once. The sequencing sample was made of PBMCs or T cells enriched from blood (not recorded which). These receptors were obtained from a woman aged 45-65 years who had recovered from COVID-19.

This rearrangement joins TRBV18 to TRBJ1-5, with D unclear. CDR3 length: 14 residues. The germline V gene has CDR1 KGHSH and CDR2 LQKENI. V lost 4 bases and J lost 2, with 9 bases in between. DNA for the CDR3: TGTGCCAGCTCACTGACATTAGGCAATCAGCCCCAGCATTTT. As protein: CASSLTLGNQPQHF.

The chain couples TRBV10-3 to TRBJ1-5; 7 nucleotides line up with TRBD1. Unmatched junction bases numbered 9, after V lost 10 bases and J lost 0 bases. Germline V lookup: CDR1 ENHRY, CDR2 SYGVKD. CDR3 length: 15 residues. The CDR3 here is CASRDRVDSNQPQHF. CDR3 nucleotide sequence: TGTGCCAGCAGAGACAGGGTCGATAGCAATCAGCCCCAGCATTTT.

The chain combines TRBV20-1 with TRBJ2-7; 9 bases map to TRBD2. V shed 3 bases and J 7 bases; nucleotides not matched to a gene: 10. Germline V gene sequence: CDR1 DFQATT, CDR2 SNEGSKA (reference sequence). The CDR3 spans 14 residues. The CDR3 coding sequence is TGCAGTGCTAGTGGGCTAGCGGGAACCTCAGAGCAGTACTTC. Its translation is CSASGLAGTSEQYF.

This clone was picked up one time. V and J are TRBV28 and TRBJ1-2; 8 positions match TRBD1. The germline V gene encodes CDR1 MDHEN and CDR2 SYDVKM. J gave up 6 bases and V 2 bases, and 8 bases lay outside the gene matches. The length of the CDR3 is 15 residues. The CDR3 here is CASSLGWQGANGYTF. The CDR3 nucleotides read TGTGCCAGCAGTTTAGGGTGGCAGGGGGCGAATGGCTACACCTTC.

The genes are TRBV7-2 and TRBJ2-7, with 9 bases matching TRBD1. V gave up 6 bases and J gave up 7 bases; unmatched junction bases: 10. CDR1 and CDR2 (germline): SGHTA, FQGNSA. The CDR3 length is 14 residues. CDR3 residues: CASRETGGLLEQYF. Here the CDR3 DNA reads TGTGCCAGCAGAGAGACAGGGGGACTCTTGGAGCAGTACTTC.

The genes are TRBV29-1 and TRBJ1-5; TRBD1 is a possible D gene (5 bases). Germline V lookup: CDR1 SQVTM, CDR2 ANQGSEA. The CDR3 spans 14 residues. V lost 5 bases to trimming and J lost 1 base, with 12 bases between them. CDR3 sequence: CSVSGGYSNQPQHF. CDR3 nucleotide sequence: TGCAGCGTTTCTGGGGGGTACAGCAATCAGCCCCAGCATTTT.

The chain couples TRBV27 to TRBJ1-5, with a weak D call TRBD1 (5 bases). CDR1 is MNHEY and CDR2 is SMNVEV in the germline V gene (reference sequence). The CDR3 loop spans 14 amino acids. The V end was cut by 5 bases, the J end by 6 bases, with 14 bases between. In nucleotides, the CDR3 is TGTGCCAGCAGTCAACCGGGGGTGGGTCAGCCCCAGCATTTT. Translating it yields CASSQPGVGQPQHF.

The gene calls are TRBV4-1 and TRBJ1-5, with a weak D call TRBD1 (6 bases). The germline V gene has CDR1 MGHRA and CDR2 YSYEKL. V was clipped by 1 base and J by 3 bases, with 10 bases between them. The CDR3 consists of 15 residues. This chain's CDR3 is CASSQGGQYNQPQHF. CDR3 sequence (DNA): TGCGCCAGCAGCCAAGGTGGACAGTACAATCAGCCCCAGCATTTT.

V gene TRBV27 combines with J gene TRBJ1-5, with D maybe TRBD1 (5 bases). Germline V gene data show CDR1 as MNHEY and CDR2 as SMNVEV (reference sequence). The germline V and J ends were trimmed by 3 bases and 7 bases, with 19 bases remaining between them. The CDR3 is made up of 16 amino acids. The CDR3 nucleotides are TGTGCCAGCAGTTTCACATTCATTACGCGGGGCCAGCCCCAGCATTTT. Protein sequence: CASSFTFITRGQPQHF.

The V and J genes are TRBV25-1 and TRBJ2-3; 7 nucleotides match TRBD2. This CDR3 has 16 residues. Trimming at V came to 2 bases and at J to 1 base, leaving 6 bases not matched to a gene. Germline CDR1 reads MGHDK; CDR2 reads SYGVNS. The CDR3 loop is CASSEITSEGTDTQYF. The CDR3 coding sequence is TGTGCCAGCAGTGAAATAACTAGCGAGGGCACAGATACGCAGTATTTT.

In DNA form, the CDR3 reads TGTGCCAGCTCACCACCGATGGGTAGCGGTCAGCCCCAGCATTTT. It yields the protein CASSPPMGSGQPQHF. V gene TRBV18 combines with J gene TRBJ1-5, with D unresolved. The CDR3 runs to 15 residues. Trimming shortened V by 0 bases and J by 6 bases, and 12 bases separated the two germline ends. The germline V gene encodes CDR1 KGHSH and CDR2 LQKENI.